This paragraph covers one TCR beta chain sequence. The data were produced by immunoSEQ multiplex PCR, yet TCRdb's version contains in-frame clones alone and is incomplete. The table lists approximately 200,000 clones, about 91% of them singletons. The data derive from a study of blood T cell repertoires in COVID-19. About the research overall: Italy, Spain and the United States were the sources of the convalescent and acute COVID-19 samples. PBMCs, B-cell-depleted T cells, or T cells provided the cDNA or gDNA that made up the material.

The material sequenced was PBMCs or T cells enriched from blood (not recorded which). The TCR sequence derives from a man between 18 and 29 years old with acute COVID-19.

The CDR3 loop reads CASSHTTGSNTEAFF. The CDR3, as DNA: TGTGCCAGCAGCCATACGACAGGGAGTAACACTGAAGCTTTCTTT. This chain links TRBV14 with TRBJ1-1; 7 bases line up with TRBD1. Germline loops: CDR1 SGHDN, CDR2 FVKESK. The CDR3 contains 15 residues. J gave up 2 bases and V 3 bases, and 6 bases lay outside the gene matches.